The clone carrying this T cell receptor (beta chain) was seen ten or more times. Construction of TCR beta libraries relied on iRepertoire HTBI primers and on Arm-PCR targeting CDR3 regions. TCRdb recomputed calls from the multiplex PCR reads with MiXCR, one row per CDR3 protein. The table has hundreds of thousands of distinct CDR3 sequences, around 20% seen once. Germline V gene sequence: CDR1 MDHEN, CDR2 SYDVKM. Germline trimming cut 4 bases from V and 8 bases from J; bases unmatched to any gene: 12. This CDR3 spans 15 amino acids. Time point specified: persistent/refractory GD, antithyroid drugs over 5 years with positive TRAb. RNA from PBMCs was the source of the TCR library. The source of the sample is a study of regulatory T cells in long-lasting Graves disease.

The rearrangement joins TRBV28 to TRBJ1-2; 8 nucleotides match TRBD1. The TCR originated in a female donor with Graves disease. The sequencing here drew on peripheral blood mononuclear cells (PBMCs), taken when the disease was refractory, from a patient treated with antithyroid drugs. CDR3 sequence (DNA): TGTGCCAGCAGTTCTCCGGACAGGGAGATCGGGGGCTACACCTTC. Its translation is CASSSPDREIGGYTF.